This T cell receptor (beta chain) was captured in a study of T cells in Graves' hyperthyroidism and ophthalmopathy. Study-wide points: The model foresaw ophthalmopathy a median roughly 6.5 months prior to onset.

Patients aged 18 to 65 had newly diagnosed hyperthyroidism of under 2 months' duration. Thyroid ultrasound, orbital computed tomography, clinical symptoms, and serum thyroxine and TRAb underpinned diagnoses. The sample of blood was obtained at first hyperthyroidism diagnosis (before any ophthalmopathy symptoms). RNA transcripts provided the source from which TCR beta CDR3 regions were amplified. Initially, a first-round RT-PCR of the TCR CDR3 employed the HTBI primer set. TCRdb fed the multiplex PCR reads into MiXCR, producing one record per CDR3 protein. The repertoire holds 380,000 or so distinct CDR3 sequences, with approximately 13% as singletons. This clonotype was seen at least ten times. Its specificity is unknown. Sequences were obtained from blood. This sequence originates from a young man with Graves' hyperthyroidism that later progressed to Graves' ophthalmopathy.

CDR3 amino acids: CAISGGGLSTGELFF. The CDR3 DNA reads TGTGCCATCTCCGGCGGGGGGCTTTCTACCGGGGAGCTGTTTTTT. This sequence joins TRBV6-1 and TRBJ2-2; TRBD2 aligns across 8 bases. The CDR3 is made up of 15 amino acids. With V trimmed by 10 bases and J by 5 bases, 12 bases remained unmatched. CDR1 and CDR2 (germline): MNHNS, SASEGT.